Below are 12 T cell receptor beta chains sequenced from a single sample in a study of a mutant IDH1 vaccine in newly diagnosed glioma. These receptors' targets are unknown. Clones were sequenced by immunoSEQ multiplex PCR, and TCRdb holds only the in-frame ones, with some missing. Among some 61,000 clones, 84% were seen once, and the ten largest hold over 9.5%. As to time point: week 35, safety follow-up. Topical imiquimod accompanied each vaccine dose, which consisted of 300 ug of mutant IDH1 20-mer peptide. Sequences were derived from PBMCs, sampled from a glioma patient whose treatment included an IDH1 peptide vaccine. The source of these receptors is a man aged 18 to 30 with glioma.

The chain couples TRBV6-5 to TRBJ1-2; no reliable D call. Germline V gene sequence: CDR1 MNHEY, CDR2 SVGAGI. The CDR3 extends over 12 amino acids. The V end was cut by 5 bases, the J end by 4 bases, with 8 bases between. The CDR3 nucleotides are TGTGCCAGCAGTCCCGACATCTATGGCTACACCTTC. It codes for CASSPDIYGYTF.

V usage is TRBV7-9 and J usage is TRBJ1-2; perhaps TRBD1 as D (5 bases). Trimming took 1 base from V and 0 from J, leaving 9 bases between them. This CDR3 comprises 15 residues. In germline, CDR1 is SEHNR, CDR2 FQNEAQ (reference sequence). The CDR3 DNA reads as TGTGCCAGCAGCTTAGGGGGGGTCCCTAACTATGGCTACACCTTC. Amino acids: CASSLGGVPNYGYTF. Full variable domain (missing parts from reference TRBV7-9 and TRBJ1-2): DTGVSQNPRHKITKRGQNVTFRCDPISEHNRLYWYRQTLGQGPEFLTYFQNEAQLEKSRLLSDRFSAERPKGSFSTLEIQRTEQGDSAMYLCASSLGGVPNYGYTFGSGTRLTVV.

V usage is TRBV7-8 and J usage is TRBJ1-3; perhaps TRBD1 as D (5 bases). Trimming cost V 5 bases and J 2 bases, with 13 bases left between them. Per germline, CDR1 SGHVS and CDR2 FQNEAQ. This CDR3 has 15 amino acids. CDR3 nucleotides: TGTGCCAGCAGCCGTGTAGGGGTAACTGGAAACACCATATATTTT. The encoded protein is CASSRVGVTGNTIYF.

The chain combines TRBV19 with TRBJ1-1; D is unresolved. This CDR3 contains 12 residues. V gave up 9 bases and J gave up 0 bases, with 8 bases separating them. Germline V gene sequence: CDR1 LNHDA, CDR2 SQIVND (reference sequence). In nucleotides, the CDR3 is TGTGCCAGCAGCAATCTGAACACTGAAGCTTTCTTT. The encoded protein is CASSNLNTEAFF.

The chain links TRBV6-4 to TRBJ2-1, with D perhaps TRBD2 (6 bases). The CDR3 totals 13 residues. Germline V gene lookup returns CDR1 MRHNA and CDR2 SNTAGT. The V gene lost 6 bases and the J gene lost 6 bases, with 12 bases spanning the gap. This chain's CDR3 is CASSLGLANEQFF. In DNA form, the CDR3 reads TGTGCCAGCAGCCTGGGACTTGCCAATGAGCAGTTCTTC.

CDR3: CASSYWAAGSTYEQYF. The DNA for the CDR3 is TGTGCCAGCAGTTACTGGGCGGCGGGATCGACCTACGAGCAGTACTTC. V is TRBV6-6 and J is TRBJ2-7; D may be TRBD2 (6 bases). V was trimmed by 1 base and J by 2 bases, leaving 15 bases between them. The CDR3 runs 16 residues. The germline V gene encodes CDR1 MNHNY and CDR2 SVGAGI (reference sequence).

V usage is TRBV5-6 and J usage is TRBJ2-7; D gene ambiguous. The CDR3 sequence is 15 residues long. V was trimmed by 0 bases and J by 0 bases, leaving 10 bases between them. Germline CDR1 is SGHDT and CDR2 is YYEEEE. The CDR3 region is CASSLDGFFSYEQYF. In DNA, the CDR3 is TGTGCCAGCAGCTTGGATGGATTTTTCTCCTACGAGCAGTACTTC.

This clone showed up just a few times. The chain links TRBV19 to TRBJ2-7, with D unclear. Trimming left V 3 bases short and J 0 bases short, with 12 bases between. Germline V lookup: CDR1 LNHDA, CDR2 SQIVND (reference sequence). The CDR3 covers 15 residues. CDR3 residues: CASSILLGSSYEQYF. In DNA, the CDR3 is TGTGCCAGTAGTATCCTTCTGGGGTCCTCCTACGAGCAGTACTTC.

This chain uses TRBV15 with TRBJ1-4; 9 bases map to TRBD1. V shed 1 base and J 8 bases; nucleotides not matched to a gene: 5. Germline V gives CDR1 LNHNV, CDR2 YYDKDF (reference sequence). The CDR3 runs 15 residues. CDR3: CATSRAQGAREKLFF. As DNA, the CDR3 is TGTGCCACCAGCAGAGCACAGGGGGCGAGAGAAAAACTGTTTTTT.

The gene calls are TRBV6-1 and TRBJ2-7; D ambiguous. Trimming cost V 7 bases and J 3 bases, with 16 bases left between them. The CDR3 is 14 amino acids. Germline V gene sequence: CDR1 MNHNS, CDR2 SASEGT. The CDR3 nucleotides are TGTGCCAGCATCCAAAGATCACCAGACTACGAGCAGTACTTC. Translating it yields CASIQRSPDYEQYF.

This clone was counted only a few times. V gene TRBV30 combines with J gene TRBJ1-1; TRBD1 aligns across 9 bases. The ends lost 3 bases at V and 11 bases at J; junction bases unmatched: 10. This CDR3 has 13 residues. The germline CDR1 and CDR2 sequences are GTSNPN and SVGIG (reference sequence). CDR3 DNA sequence: TGTGCCTGGAGCTCCGGACAGGGGTTTAAGGCTTTCTTT. It is translated as CAWSSGQGFKAFF. The full variable domain, its missing parts supplied by reference TRBV30 and TRBJ1-1, is SQTIHQWPATLVQPVGSPLSLECTVEGTSNPNLYWYRQAAGRGLQLLFYSVGIGQISSEVPQNLSASRPQDRQFILSSKKLLLSDSGFYLCAWSSGQGFKAFFGQGTRLTVV.

This sequence joins TRBV5-1 and TRBJ2-1; 9 positions agree with TRBD2. CDR1 and CDR2 (germline): SGHRS, YFSETQ. After removal of 1 base from V and 4 bases from J, the junction contained 3 bases not matched to a gene. CDR3 size: 15 residues. The CDR3 coding sequence is TGCGCCAGCAGCTTGCAAGCGGGGGGATACAATGAGCAGTTCTTC. Its protein product is CASSLQAGGYNEQFF.